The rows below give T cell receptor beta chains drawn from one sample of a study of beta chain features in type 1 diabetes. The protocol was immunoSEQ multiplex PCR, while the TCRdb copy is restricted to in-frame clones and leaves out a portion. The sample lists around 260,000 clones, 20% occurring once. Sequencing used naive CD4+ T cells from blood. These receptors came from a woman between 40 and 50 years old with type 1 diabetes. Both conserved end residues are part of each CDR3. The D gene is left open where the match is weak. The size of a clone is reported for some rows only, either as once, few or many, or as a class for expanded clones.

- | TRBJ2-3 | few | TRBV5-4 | TGTGCCAGCAGCTTGGAGGCGGGTGGGAAAACAGATACGCAGTATTTT | CASSLEAGGKTDTQYF
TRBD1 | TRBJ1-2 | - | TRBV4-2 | TGTGCCAGCAGCCCAGCTACAGGGGACCTACCCTCTAACTATGGCTACACCTTC | CASSPATGDLPSNYGYTF
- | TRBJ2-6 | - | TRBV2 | TGTGCCAGCAGGCGACAGAACTCTGGGGCCAACGTCCTGACTTTC | CASRRQNSGANVLTF
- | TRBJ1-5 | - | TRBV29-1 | TGCAGCGTTGGATCGGGTTTTAGCAATCAGCCCCAGCATTTT | CSVGSGFSNQPQHF
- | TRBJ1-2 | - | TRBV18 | TGTGCCAGCTCACCACAGGCCGCCGAGGGAGCGGGCTACACCTTC | CASSPQAAEGAGYTF
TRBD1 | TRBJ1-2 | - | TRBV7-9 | TGTGCCAGCAGCTGGGGACAGCAGGGAGGCTACACCTTC | CASSWGQQGGYTF
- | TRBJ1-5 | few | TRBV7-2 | TGTGCCAGCAGCTCACGAGTGAACCAGCCCCAGCATTTT | CASSSRVNQPQHF
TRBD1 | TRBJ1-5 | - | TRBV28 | TGTGCCAGCAGTTCCCGGACAGGGATGGGTCAGCCCCAGCATTTT | CASSSRTGMGQPQHF
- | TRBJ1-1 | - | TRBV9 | TGTGCCAGCAGCGTAGTGGCGGCGAACACTGAAGCTTTCTTT | CASSVVAANTEAFF
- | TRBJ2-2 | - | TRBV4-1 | TGCGCCAGCAGCCCCGCACAGGGCCGTGGCGGGGAGCTGTTTTTT | CASSPAQGRGGELFF
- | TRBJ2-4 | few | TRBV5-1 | TGCGCCAGCAGCATTGGCGGGCAGAAGGGGGACATTCAGTACTTC | CASSIGGQKGDIQYF
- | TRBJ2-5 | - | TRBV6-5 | TGTGCCAGCAGTTACTCCGGACTGGACTTGGAGACCCAGTACTTC | CASSYSGLDLETQYF
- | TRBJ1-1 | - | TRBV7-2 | TGTGCCAGCAGCTTAATTCTAGGGGGCACTGAAGCTTTCTTT | CASSLILGGTEAFF
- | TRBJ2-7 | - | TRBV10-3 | TGTGCCATCAGTGAGTGGAGCTACGAGCAGTACTTC | CAISEWSYEQYF
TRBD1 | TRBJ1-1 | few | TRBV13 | TGTGCCAGCACTCTAGGGGGCCTTGGGAACACTGAAGCTTTCTTT | CASTLGGLGNTEAFF
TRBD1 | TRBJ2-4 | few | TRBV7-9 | TGTGCCAGCAGCTTAGGACAGGGAAGGGACAAAAACATTCAGTACTTC | CASSLGQGRDKNIQYF
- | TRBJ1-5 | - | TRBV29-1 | TGCAGCGTTATGAGAGGGAGCAATCAGCCCCAGCATTTT | CSVMRGSNQPQHF